A selection of T cell receptor beta chains follows, all from one sample in a study of blood T cell repertoires in COVID-19. The data were produced by immunoSEQ multiplex PCR, yet TCRdb's version contains in-frame clones alone and is incomplete. This sample carries around 130,000 clones, 70% to 90% of them seen once, and the ten largest clones take 3% to 4%. The sequenced sample was peripheral blood. These TCRs come from a man in his 60s with acute or convalescent COVID-19. CDR3s include the opening cysteine and the closing phenylalanine or tryptophan.

V gene | CDR3 protein
TRBV2 | CASTSVYEQYF
TRBV29-1 | CSVEVQRLAGQETQYF
TRBV28 | CASRRQGGQPQHF
TRBV10-3 | CAISKILRGNSYEQYF
TRBV21-1 | CASSTAGAGNPYEQYF
TRBV5-1 | CASSWEGGHYEQYF
TRBV5-4 | CASSSQANNEKLFF
TRBV19 | CASLTDLYGYTF
TRBV19 | CASGQGETQYF
TRBV7-2 | CASSPRRDPTPEAFF
TRBV6-6 | CASSGTSGGSTDTQYF
TRBV9 | CASSVPNSTGNTEAFF
TRBV4-1 | CASSQKEGVNTEAFF
TRBV24-1 | CATASGDTQYF
TRBV27 | CASSWGQGADEQYF
TRBV14 | CACAQGNLREQYF
TRBV11-3 | CASSSPGERDTQYF
TRBV7-9 | CASRRGQGPFSYEQYF
TRBV28 | CASSTRRNEQFF
TRBV9 | CASSERPTGNTIYF
TRBV5-4 | CASSDTGGTEAFF
TRBV11-3 | CASSSGTSGTDSYNEQFF
TRBV7-9 | CASSSQKGARAYEQYF
TRBV24-1 | CATSPGQGVETQYF
TRBV3-1/TRBV3-2 | CASSQDFGGSTDTQYF
TRBV30 | CAWSPGEKTQYF
TRBV11-3 | CASSSGQDPVEQYF
TRBV7-8 | CASSLAGARSREQYF
TRBV4-3 | CASSRDRAGANVLTF
TRBV7-2 | CASSLRQAELTGELFF
TRBV18 | CASSPLSLGDRVLSEQYF